Below, 14 T cell receptor beta chains from the same sample are listed, as sequenced in a study of sequential checkpoint blockade in melanoma. Treatment here: randomized to nivolumab then ipilimumab (arm A) or the reverse (arm B). Libraries were prepared by immunoSEQ multiplex PCR; TCRdb keeps only in-frame clonotypes and omits some of them. Of tens of thousands of clones listed, roughly 86% were seen once; the top ten hold 4.5% to 7%. Sequencing was performed on CD8+ T cells sorted from blood (inferred from file names), taken from a patient given nivolumab and ipilimumab in sequence. The receptors stem from a human donor with melanoma.

The rearrangement uses TRBV29-1 and TRBJ2-7; D gene uncertain. Trimming pared 0 bases from V and 7 bases from J, leaving 16 bases between. The CDR3 consists of 14 residues. Germline V lookup: CDR1 SQVTM, CDR2 ANQGSEA. CDR3 loop: CSVEDARLPGEQYF. The CDR3, as DNA: TGCAGCGTTGAAGATGCGAGGCTACCCGGTGAGCAGTACTTC.

The chain is built from TRBV6-5 and TRBJ2-2, with a weak D call TRBD2 (6 bases). This CDR3 region has 15 residues. Trimming cost V 6 bases and J 0 bases, with 11 bases left between them. Germline assignment: CDR1 MNHEY and CDR2 SVGAGI. CDR3 residues: CASRPGLSNTGELFF. As DNA, the CDR3 is TGTGCCAGCAGACCGGGACTCTCGAACACCGGGGAGCTGTTTTTT.

V usage is TRBV5-4 and J usage is TRBJ2-7, with TRBD1 as a possible D gene (5 bases). CDR3 size: 14 residues. V lost 2 bases to trimming and J lost 2 bases, with 11 bases between them. Germline-derived CDR1 and CDR2 are SGHNT and YYREEE (reference sequence). The CDR3 bases are TGTGCCAGCAGCTTCTGGGGCGGTACCTACGAGCAGTACTTC. Protein: CASSFWGGTYEQYF. The full variable domain, completed using reference TRBV5-4 and TRBJ2-7, is ETGVTQSPTHLIKTRGQQVTLRCSSQSGHNTVSWYQQALGQGPQFIFQYYREEENGRGNFPPRFSGLQFPNYSSELNVNALELDDSALYLCASSFWGGTYEQYFGPGTRLTVT.

The chain recombines TRBV7-6 with TRBJ2-7; weak D call: TRBD2 (5 bases). CDR1 SGHVS and CDR2 FNYEAQ come from the germline V gene. The CDR3 contains 15 residues. V lost 4 bases and J 0 bases, leaving 13 bases between the germline ends. The CDR3 region is CASSSQGRDSYEQYF. CDR3 nucleotides: TGTGCCAGCAGCTCACAAGGACGGGACTCCTACGAGCAGTACTTC.

Worth noting for this clone: Compared with germline, one end of the junction differs, possibly owing to a read error. This same CDR3 is encoded by further DNA sequences in the sample. The gene calls are TRBV9 and TRBJ1-1; 8 bases match TRBD1. The CDR3 runs 15 residues. Per the germline V gene, CDR1 is SGDLS and CDR2 is YYNGEE. The CDR3 bases are TGTGCCAGCAGCGGCCGGACAGGGATGAACACTGAGGCTTTCTTT. Translation gives CASSGRTGMNTEAFF.

The chain carries TRBV4-2 and TRBJ2-7; D is uncertain. Germline V CDR1 and CDR2: LGHNA, YNFKEQ. The ends were cut back, 1 base at V and 1 base at J, with 8 bases in the middle. This CDR3 is 14 amino acids long. The CDR3 DNA sequence: TGTGCCAGCAGCCAAGTATCCCAGTCCTACGAGCAGTACTTC. As protein: CASSQVSQSYEQYF.

The CDR3 DNA reads TGCGCCAGCAGCTCACAAGATAGGGGGGGCTCTGGGGCCAACGTCCTGACTTTC. This translates into CASSSQDRGGSGANVLTF. The rearrangement uses TRBV5-1 and TRBJ2-6; tentative D call: TRBD2 (7 bases). The CDR3 spans 18 residues. Between the trimmed V and J ends, which lost 3 bases and 0 bases, there was a span of 16 bases. Germline values: CDR1 SGHRS, CDR2 YFSETQ. Supplemented by reference TRBV5-1 and TRBJ2-6, the full variable domain reads KAGVTQTPRYLIKTRGQQVTLSCSPISGHRSVSWYQQTPGQGLQFLFEYFSETQRNKGNFPGRFSGRQFSNSRSEMNVSTLELGDSALYLCASSSQDRGGSGANVLTFGAGSRLTVL.

The J gene is TRBJ1-6, the V gene TRBV5-1, with D uncertain. The length of the CDR3 is 17 residues. The V gene lost 4 bases and the J gene lost 0 bases, with 14 bases spanning the gap. Per germline, CDR1 SGHRS and CDR2 YFSETQ. This CDR3 reads CASSPEAQSSYNSPLHF. CDR3 bases: TGCGCCAGCAGCCCTGAGGCCCAGAGCTCCTATAATTCACCCCTCCACTTT.

V is TRBV7-9 and J is TRBJ2-7; no clear D. The V end was cut by 5 bases, the J end by 7 bases, with 12 bases between. The V gene's germline CDR1 is SEHNR and CDR2 FQNEAQ (reference sequence). There are 12 residues in the CDR3. CDR3 DNA sequence: TGTGCCAGCAGCCCAGGCCTATCTGAGCAGTACTTC. Its translation: CASSPGLSEQYF.

The chain couples TRBV5-1 to TRBJ2-5, with 9 bases aligning to TRBD1. The last part of the DNA fits TRBJ2-7 better; the J call may be wrong. CDR3 size: 14 residues. Germline-derived CDR1 and CDR2 are SGHRS and YFSETQ. As DNA, the CDR3 is TGCGCCAGCAGCGACGGACAGGGGAACCACGAGCAGTACTTC. Its protein is CASSDGQGNHEQYF.

This chain uses TRBV10-3 with TRBJ2-1; 11 nucleotides line up with TRBD2. CDR3 size: 23 residues. With V trimmed by 0 bases and J by 0 bases, 19 bases remained unmatched. Germline CDR1 and CDR2: ENHRY and SYGVKD. The CDR3 reads CAISESTYDRGFSGRVSYNEQFF. For the CDR3, the DNA is TGTGCCATCAGTGAGTCGACTTATGACAGGGGTTTTAGCGGGAGGGTCTCCTACAATGAGCAGTTCTTC.

V is TRBV5-5 and J is TRBJ1-5; D is undetermined. V was pared by 2 bases and J by 3 bases, with 9 bases between. CDR3 length: 14 residues. Germline loops: CDR1 SGHKS, CDR2 YYEKEE (reference sequence). The CDR3 DNA is TGTGCCAGCAGCTTAGGCCAGGACAATCAGCCCCAGCATTTT. The encoded protein is CASSLGQDNQPQHF.

V usage is TRBV4-1 and J usage is TRBJ1-6; TRBD1 matches 7 bases. This CDR3 is 15 amino acids long. Germline V gene lookup returns CDR1 MGHRA and CDR2 YSYEKL. J was trimmed by 7 bases and V by 0 bases; bases with no gene match: 3. The CDR3 nucleotides read TGCGCCAGCAGCCAAGAGCCAGGGGGGAATTCACCCCTCCACTTT. Protein sequence: CASSQEPGGNSPLHF.

The V gene is TRBV27, the J gene TRBJ2-7; tentative D call: TRBD2 (6 bases). CDR1 and CDR2 (germline): MNHEY, SMNVEV (reference sequence). V lost 6 bases to trimming and J lost 4 bases, with 13 bases between them. The CDR3 is 13 amino acids. This chain's CDR3 is CASRGGSRYEQYF. CDR3 in DNA: TGTGCCAGCAGGGGGGGTAGCAGGTACGAGCAGTACTTC.